In this sample, the clone carrying this TCR beta chain turned up many times. Its antigen is unidentified. The CDR3 sequence is 12 residues long. The V end lost 3 bases, the J end lost 6 bases, and 9 bases lay between the germline ends. Per germline, CDR1 SQVTM and CDR2 ANQGSEA. TCRdb reprocessed the RT-PCR reads with MiXCR, giving one entry per CDR3 protein. The data contain roughly 500,000 distinct CDR3 sequences, over 25% of them singletons. This entry is derived from a study of response to subunit inactivated influenza vaccine. Study results and caveats: The authors offered the suggestion that each seasonal influenza vaccination recruits few new T cells.

Sequenced here: CD4+ T cells sorted from PBMCs, sampled more than 4 days after vaccination. The chain recombines TRBV29-1 with TRBJ2-1; D ambiguous. The source of this sequence is a man in his forties or fifties who received an inactivated influenza vaccine. CDR3 in amino acids: CSVDRTTNEQFF. CDR3 nucleotide sequence: TGCAGCGTTGACCGGACCACCAATGAGCAGTTCTTC.